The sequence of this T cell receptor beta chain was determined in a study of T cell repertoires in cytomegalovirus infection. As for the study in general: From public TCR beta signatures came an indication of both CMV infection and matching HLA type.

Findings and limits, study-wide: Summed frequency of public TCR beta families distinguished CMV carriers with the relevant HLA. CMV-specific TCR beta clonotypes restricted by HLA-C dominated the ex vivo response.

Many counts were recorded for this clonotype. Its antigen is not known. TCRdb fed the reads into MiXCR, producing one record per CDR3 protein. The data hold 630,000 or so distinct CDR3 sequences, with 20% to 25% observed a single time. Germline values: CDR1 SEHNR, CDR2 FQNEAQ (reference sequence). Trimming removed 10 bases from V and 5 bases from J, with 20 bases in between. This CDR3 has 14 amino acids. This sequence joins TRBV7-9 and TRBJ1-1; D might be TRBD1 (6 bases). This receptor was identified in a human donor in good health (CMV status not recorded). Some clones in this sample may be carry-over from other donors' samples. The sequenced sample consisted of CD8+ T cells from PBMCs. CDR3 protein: CATGGGGRRTEAFF. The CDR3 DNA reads TGTGCCACCGGGGGAGGGGGGCGGAGGACTGAAGCTTTCTTT.